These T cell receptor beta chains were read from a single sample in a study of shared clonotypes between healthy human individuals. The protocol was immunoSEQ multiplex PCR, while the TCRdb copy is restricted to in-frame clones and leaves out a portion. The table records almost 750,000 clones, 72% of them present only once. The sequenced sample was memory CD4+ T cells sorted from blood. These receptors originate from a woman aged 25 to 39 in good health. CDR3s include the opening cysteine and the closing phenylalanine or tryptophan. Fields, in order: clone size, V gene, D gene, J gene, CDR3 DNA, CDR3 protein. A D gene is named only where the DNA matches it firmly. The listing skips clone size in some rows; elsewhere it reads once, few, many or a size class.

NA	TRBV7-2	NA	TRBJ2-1	TGTGCCAGCAGCTCACAAACGGCAATAGCCAGTGAGCAGTTCTTC	CASSSQTAIASEQFF
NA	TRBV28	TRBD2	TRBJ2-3	TGTGCCAGCAGAACTAGCGGGAGGGCTGCAGATACGCAGTATTTT	CASRTSGRAADTQYF
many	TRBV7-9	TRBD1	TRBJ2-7	TGTGCCAGCAGCCTGACAGGGATACCCTACGAGCAGTACTTC	CASSLTGIPYEQYF
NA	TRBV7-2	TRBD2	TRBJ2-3	TGTGCCAGCAGCTTCTCTAGCGGGAGCACAGATACGCAGTATTTT	CASSFSSGSTDTQYF
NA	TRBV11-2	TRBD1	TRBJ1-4	TGTGCCAGCACCCCCAGGCAGGGGGATGAAAAACTGTTTTTT	CASTPRQGDEKLFF
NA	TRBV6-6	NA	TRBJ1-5	TGTGCCAGCAGCTGGGACACTTATAGCAATCAGCCCCAGCATTTT	CASSWDTYSNQPQHF
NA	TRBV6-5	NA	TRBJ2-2	TGTGCCAGCAGACCGAGTGCTGGGGGGACCGGGGAGCTGTTTTTT	CASRPSAGGTGELFF
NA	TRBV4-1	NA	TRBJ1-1	TGCGCCAGCAGCCAACCTGGGGCAAGGCGAGCTTTCTTT	CASSQPGARRAFF
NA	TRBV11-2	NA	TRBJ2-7	TGTGCCAGCAGGGCGGCTAGCTCTCTCGAGCAGTACTTC	CASRAASSLEQYF
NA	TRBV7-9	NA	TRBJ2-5	TGTGCCAGCAGCGGCCGGGACTACCAAGAGACCCAGTACTTC	CASSGRDYQETQYF
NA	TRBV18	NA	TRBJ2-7	TGTGCCAGCTCACCACAGACGCGCGAGCAGTACTTC	CASSPQTREQYF
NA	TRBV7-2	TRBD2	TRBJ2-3	TGTGCCAGCAGCTTTTATACTAGCGGGATGTATACAGATACGCAGTATTTT	CASSFYTSGMYTDTQYF
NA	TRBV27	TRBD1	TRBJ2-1	TGTGCCAGCAGTTCGGGACAGGGAAGGTTAATTGAGCAGTTCTTC	CASSSGQGRLIEQFF
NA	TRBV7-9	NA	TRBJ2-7	TGTGCCAGCAGCGAATGGGGCATAGGATTCTACGAGCAGTACTTC	CASSEWGIGFYEQYF
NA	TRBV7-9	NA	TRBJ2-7	TGTGCCAGCAGCCAGGCTCGGCTCGAGCAGTACTTC	CASSQARLEQYF